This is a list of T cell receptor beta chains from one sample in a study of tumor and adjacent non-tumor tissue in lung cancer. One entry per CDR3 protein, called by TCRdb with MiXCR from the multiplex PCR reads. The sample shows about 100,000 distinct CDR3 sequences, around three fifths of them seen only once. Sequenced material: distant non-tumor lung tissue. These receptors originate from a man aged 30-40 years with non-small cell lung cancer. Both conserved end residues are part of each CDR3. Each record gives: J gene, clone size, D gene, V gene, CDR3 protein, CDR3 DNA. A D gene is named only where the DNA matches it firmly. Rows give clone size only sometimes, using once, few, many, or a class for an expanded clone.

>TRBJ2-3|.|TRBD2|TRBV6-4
CASSDSSGGADTLYF
TGTGCCAGCAGTGACTCTAGCGGGGGGGCAGATACGCTGTATTTT
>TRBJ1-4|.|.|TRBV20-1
CSTQGGVRKPFF
TGCAGTACCCAAGGGGGGGTCCGAAAACCGTTTTTT
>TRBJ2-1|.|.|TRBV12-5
CASGSRLVGPYNEQFF
TGTGCTAGTGGTTCTCGTCTAGTGGGCCCATACAATGAGCAGTTCTTC
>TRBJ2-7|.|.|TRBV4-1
CASSQGDIGQTYEQYF
TGCGCCAGCAGCCAAGGCGACATAGGACAGACCTACGAGCAGTACTTC
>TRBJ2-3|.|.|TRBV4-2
CANSSLRTDTQYF
TGTGCCAACAGTTCCCTCCGTACGGATACGCAGTATTTT
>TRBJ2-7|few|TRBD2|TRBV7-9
CASSSVGRGVIGYEQYF
TGTGCCAGCAGCTCGGTCGGGAGGGGCGTTATCGGGTACGAGCAGTACTTC
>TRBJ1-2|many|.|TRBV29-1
CSVDPGYTF
TGCAGCGTTGACCCTGGCTACACCTTC
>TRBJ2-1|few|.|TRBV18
CASSPNQYNEQFF
TGTGCCAGCTCACCAAACCAGTACAATGAGCAGTTCTTC
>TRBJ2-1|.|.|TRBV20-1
CSANSREWTVSYNEQFF
TGCAGTGCTAATTCGAGGGAGTGGACAGTATCCTACAATGAGCAGTTCTTC
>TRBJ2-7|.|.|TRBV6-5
CASSHTTSVREQYF
TGTGCCAGCAGTCACACGACCAGCGTTCGCGAGCAGTACTTC
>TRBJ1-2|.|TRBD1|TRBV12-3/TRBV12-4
CASSLGTGGYGNTF
TGTGCCAGTAGTTTGGGGACAGGGGGCTATGGCAACACATTC
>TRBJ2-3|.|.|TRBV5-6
CVSSLGPTTSWGAQGSTDTQYF
TGTGTCAGCAGCTTGGGCCCCACGACTAGCTGGGGGGCTCAAGGGAGCACAGATACGCAGTATTTT
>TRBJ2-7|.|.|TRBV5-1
CASSLSPGFHEQYF
TGCGCCAGCAGCCTGTCCCCAGGGTTCCACGAGCAGTACTTC
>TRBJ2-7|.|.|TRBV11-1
CASSSPRETIEQYF
TGTGCCAGCAGCTCTCCCCGGGAAACAATAGAGCAGTACTTC
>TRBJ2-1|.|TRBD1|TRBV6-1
CASSEIFGTGRYNEQFF
TGTGCCAGCAGTGAAATTTTCGGGACAGGGAGGTACAATGAGCAGTTCTTC
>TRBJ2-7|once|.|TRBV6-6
CVSHQDSAYEQYF
TGTGTCAGTCACCAGGACAGCGCCTACGAGCAGTACTTC
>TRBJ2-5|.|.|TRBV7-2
CASSLSRETQYF
TGTGCCAGCAGCTTAAGTCGGGAGACCCAGTACTTC
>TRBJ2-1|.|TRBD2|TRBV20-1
CRALTETSALHEQFF
TGCAGAGCCCTGACCGAGACTAGCGCTCTCCATGAGCAGTTCTTC
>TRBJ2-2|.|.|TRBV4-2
CANSQEASVNTGELFF
TGTGCCAACAGCCAAGAGGCTTCTGTGAACACCGGGGAGCTGTTTTTC
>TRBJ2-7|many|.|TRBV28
CASSLWQNLEQYF
TGTGCCAGCAGTTTGTGGCAGAACCTCGAGCAGTACTTC
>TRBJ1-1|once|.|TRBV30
CTWSKDGNTEAFF
TGTACCTGGAGTAAGGACGGGAACACTGAAGCTTTCTTT
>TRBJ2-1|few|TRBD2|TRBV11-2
CASCLIPAGIDEQFF
TGTGCCAGCTGCTTAATCCCAGCGGGGATTGACGAGCAGTTCTTC
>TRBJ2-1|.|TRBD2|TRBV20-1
CSVNPTSGGLNEQFF
TGCAGTGTTAACCCGACTAGCGGGGGGCTGAATGAGCAGTTCTTT
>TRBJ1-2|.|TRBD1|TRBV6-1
CASSRFGQGDVDYTF
TGTGCCAGCAGTCGATTCGGACAGGGTGATGTTGACTACACCTTC
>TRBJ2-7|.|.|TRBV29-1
CSVQGSDGEQYF
TGCAGCGTCCAGGGTTCAGATGGCGAGCAGTACTTC
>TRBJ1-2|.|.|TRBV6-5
CARSLTTGTDGYTF
TGTGCCCGCAGTCTTACAACAGGGACGGATGGCTACACCTTC
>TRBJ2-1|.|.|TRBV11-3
CASSLGWGRDEQFF
TGTGCCAGCAGCTTAGGGTGGGGCAGGGATGAGCAGTTCTTC
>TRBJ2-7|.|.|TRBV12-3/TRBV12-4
CASTYTESGEQYF
TGTGCCAGCACTTATACAGAGTCGGGCGAGCAGTACTTC
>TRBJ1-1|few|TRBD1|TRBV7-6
CASSLVRVWVTGGVDTEAFF
TGTGCCAGCAGCTTAGTTAGGGTGTGGGTGACAGGGGGAGTCGACACTGAAGCTTTCTTT
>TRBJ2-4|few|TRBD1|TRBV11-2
CASSDGQGLAKNIQYF
TGTGCCAGCAGCGATGGACAGGGACTAGCCAAAAACATTCAGTACTTC
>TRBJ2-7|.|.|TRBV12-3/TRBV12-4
CVSSLDGYEQYF
TGTGTCAGCAGTTTAGACGGCTACGAGCAGTACTTC
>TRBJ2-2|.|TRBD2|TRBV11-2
CASSVSGRVRELCF
TGTGCCAGCAGCGTTAGCGGGAGGGTCAGAGAGCTGTGTTTT
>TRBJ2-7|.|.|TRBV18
CASSPSRPGPYEQYF
TGTGCCAGCTCTCCCTCGCGCCCAGGGCCCTACGAGCAGTACTTC
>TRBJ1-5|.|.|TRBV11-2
CAGTEGTGNQPQHF
TGTGCCGGCACCGAGGGGACGGGCAATCAGCCCCAGCATTTT
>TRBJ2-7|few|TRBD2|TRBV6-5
CASSPEGTRLYEQYF
TGTGCCAGCAGTCCGGAGGGGACTAGGCTTTACGAGCAGTACTTC
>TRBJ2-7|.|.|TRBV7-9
CTSSPRLSLGFKQYF
TGTACCAGCAGCCCGCGATTATCCCTGGGGTTCAAGCAGTACTTC
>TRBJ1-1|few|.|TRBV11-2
CASSYEQGNTEAFF
TGTGCCAGCAGCTATGAACAGGGAAACACTGAAGCTTTCTTT
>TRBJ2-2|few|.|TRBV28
CAGSTFVLGSVGGPGGELFF
TGTGCCGGCAGTACCTTCGTCCTTGGATCTGTCGGGGGCCCGGGGGGGGAGCTGTTTTTT
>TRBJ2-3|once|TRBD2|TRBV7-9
CDSSRTSGRTDTQYF
TGTGACAGCAGCCGGACTAGCGGGAGGACAGATACGCAGTATTTT
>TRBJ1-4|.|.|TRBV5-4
CASSFGPGSTNEKLLF
.
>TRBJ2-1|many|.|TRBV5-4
CASSLERDEQFF
TGTGCCAGCAGCTTGGAGAGGGATGAGCAGTTCTTC
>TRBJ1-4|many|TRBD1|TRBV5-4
CASSPDRVREGEKLFF
TGTGCCAGCAGCCCGGACAGGGTTCGGGAAGGGGAAAAACTGTTTTTT
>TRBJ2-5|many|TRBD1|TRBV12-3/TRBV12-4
CASSLGQGAETQYF
TGTGCCAGCAGTTTGGGACAGGGAGCGGAGACCCAGTACTTC
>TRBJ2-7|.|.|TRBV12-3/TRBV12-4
CTSTFPGANEQYF
TGTACCAGCACCTTTCCTGGGGCCAACGAGCAGTACTTC
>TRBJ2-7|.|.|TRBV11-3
CASSFIPLNQDPYEQYF
TGTGCCAGCAGCTTTATCCCATTAAACCAGGATCCCTACGAGCAGTACTTC
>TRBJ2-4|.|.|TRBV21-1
CASSSEKAKNIKYF
TGTGCCAGCAGCAGTGAAAAGGCCAAAAACATTAAGTACTTC
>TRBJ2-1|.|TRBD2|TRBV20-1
CSARESELAGCNEQFF
TGCAGTGCTCGAGAGAGTGAACTAGCGGGATGCAATGAGCAATTCTTC
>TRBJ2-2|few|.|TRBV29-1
CNARGGPDTGELFF
TGCAACGCAAGAGGGGGTCCAGACACCGGGGAGTTGTTTTTT
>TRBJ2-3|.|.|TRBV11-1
CASSILTGEDTQYF
TGTGCCAGCAGCATCCTAACGGGGGAAGATACGCAGTATTTT
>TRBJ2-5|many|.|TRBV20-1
CSGGPTQETQYF
TGCAGTGGGGGCCCAACACAAGAGACCCAGTACTTC
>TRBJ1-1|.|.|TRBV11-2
CASSLSQGINTEAFF
TGTGCCAGCAGCTTAAGTCAAGGGATAAACACTGAAGCTTTCTTT
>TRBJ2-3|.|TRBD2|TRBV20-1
CSALLMLAGGQGTQYF
TGCAGTGCTCTCTTGATGCTAGCGGGGGGGCAAGGTACGCAGTATTTT
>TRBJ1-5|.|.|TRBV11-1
CASSRYSNQPQHF
TGTGCCAGCAGCCGCTACAGCAATCAGCCCCAGCACTTT
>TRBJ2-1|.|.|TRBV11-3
CASGPIPGNEQFF
TGTGCCAGCGGCCCCATACCTGGCAATGAACAGTTCTTC
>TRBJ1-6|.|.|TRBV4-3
CASGQGDRWVNSPPHF
TGCGCCAGCGGCCAAGGAGACCGTTGGGTGAATTCGCCCCCCCACTTT
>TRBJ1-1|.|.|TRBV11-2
CASSRLAREKNTDAFF
TGTGCCAGCAGCCGGCTGGCCAGGGAGAAGAACACTGATGCTTTCTTT